Presented here are 11 T cell receptor beta chains from one specimen sequenced in a study of blood T cell repertoires in COVID-19. Clones were sequenced by immunoSEQ multiplex PCR, and TCRdb holds only the in-frame ones, with some missing. The repertoire has approximately 90,000 clones, 70% to 90% of them found once; the top ten carry under 10%. Sequenced sample: peripheral blood. The receptor source for this set is a man between 45 and 60 years old with acute or convalescent COVID-19.

This clone was observed once. The genes are TRBV14 and TRBJ2-3; no clear D gene. Trimming took 1 base from V and 1 from J, leaving 12 bases between them. The germline CDR1 and CDR2 sequences are SGHDN and FVKESK. The CDR3 covers 16 residues. This CDR3 reads CASSQGKFQGTDTQYF. The CDR3 bases are TGTGCCAGCAGCCAAGGGAAGTTCCAGGGCACAGATACGCAGTATTTT.

The chain links TRBV7-9 to TRBJ1-1; TRBD1 might be the D (6 bases). The CDR3 has 16 amino acids. V was cut by 6 bases and J by 0 bases, with 17 bases left in between. Germline V CDR1 and CDR2: SEHNR, FQNEAQ (reference sequence). CDR3 in amino acids: CASRTSDSPMNTEAFF. DNA for the CDR3: TGTGCCAGCAGGACTTCGGACAGCCCTATGAACACTGAAGCTTTCTTT. The whole variable domain, remainder taken from reference TRBV7-9 and TRBJ1-1, is DTGVSQNPRHKITKRGQNVTFRCDPISEHNRLYWYRQTLGQGPEFLTYFQNEAQLEKSRLLSDRFSAERPKGSFSTLEIQRTEQGDSAMYLCASRTSDSPMNTEAFFGQGTRLTVV.

This chain uses TRBV28 with TRBJ2-4; 8 bases line up with TRBD2. There are 16 residues in the CDR3. Trimming took 7 bases from V and 4 from J; bases not matched to a gene: 12. Germline loops: CDR1 MDHEN, CDR2 SYDVKM. CDR3 DNA: TGTGCCAGCACAGGAGCGGGGGCCAACACTAAAAACATTCAGTACTTC. It codes for CASTGAGANTKNIQYF.

This clone was recorded a few times. At the DNA level, this CDR3 is encoded by other sequences in the same sample as well. The rearrangement joins TRBV3-1 (or the pseudogene TRBV3-2) to TRBJ2-5; D possibly corresponds to TRBD2 (6 bases). Per the germline V gene, CDR1 is LGHDT and CDR2 is YNNKEL (reference sequence). The CDR3 covers 13 residues. Trimming stripped 1 base from V and 3 bases from J, with 6 bases between. The CDR3 is CASSQAGEETQYF. CDR3 sequence (DNA): TGTGCCAGCAGCCAAGCGGGGGAAGAGACCCAGTACTTC.

This clone was observed a handful of times. The CDR3 DNA is TGTGCCAGCAGCTTAGCGGGCCAGGGAGGGTATGGCTACACCTTC. Its protein product is CASSLAGQGGYGYTF. The chain carries TRBV7-2 and TRBJ1-2, with TRBD1 as a possible D gene (5 bases). The CDR3 is made up of 15 amino acids. The germline V gene has CDR1 SGHTA and CDR2 FQGNSA. V lost 0 bases and J 5 bases, leaving 13 bases between the germline ends. Full variable domain (rest looked up from reference TRBV7-2 and TRBJ1-2): GAGVSQSPSNKVTEKGKDVELRCDPISGHTALYWYRQSLGQGLEFLIYFQGNSAPDKSGLPSDRFSAERTGGSVSTLTIQRTQQEDSAVYLCASSLAGQGGYGYTFGSGTRLTVV.

The chain combines TRBV6-5 with TRBJ1-6; 7 nucleotides agree with TRBD1. The V gene's germline CDR1 is MNHEY and CDR2 SVGAGI. With V trimmed by 6 bases and J by 9 bases, 8 bases remained unmatched. The CDR3 is 14 amino acids. The CDR3 reads CASSSRQGSSPLHF. The CDR3 DNA reads as TGTGCCAGCAGCTCCCGACAGGGCAGTTCACCCCTCCACTTT.

The chain uses TRBV6-5 and TRBJ2-7, with no clear D. Germline V gene lookup returns CDR1 MNHEY and CDR2 SVGAGI. V dropped 4 bases and J dropped 4 bases, with 5 bases sitting between them. The CDR3 contains 11 residues. The CDR3 protein is CASSSQYEQYF. The CDR3 nucleotides are TGTGCCAGCAGTTCCCAATACGAGCAGTACTTC.

V gene TRBV30 combines with J gene TRBJ2-7, with 12 bases fitting TRBD2. The CDR3 is 14 residues long. Germline CDR1 and CDR2: GTSNPN and SVGIG (reference sequence). Trimming cost V 0 bases and J 4 bases; bases outside gene matches: 1. CDR3 DNA: TGTGCCTGGAGTGTAACTAGCGGGGGGTACGAGCAGTACGTC. Amino acids: CAWSVTSGGYEQYV.

This chain joins TRBV30 and TRBJ1-1; 7 bases align to TRBD1. Trimming at V came to 4 bases and at J to 4 bases, leaving 3 bases not matched to a gene. This CDR3 has 12 residues. CDR1 and CDR2 (germline): GTSNPN, SVGIG (reference sequence). The DNA of the CDR3 is TGTGCCTGGAACAGGGGAGTCACTGAAGCTTTCTTT. Translated, it gives CAWNRGVTEAFF.

This chain joins TRBV7-6 and TRBJ1-3; the D gene is possibly TRBD1 (6 bases). With 6 bases removed from V and 0 bases from J, the gap between germline ends came to 21 bases. Germline-derived CDR1 and CDR2 are SGHVS and FNYEAQ. The CDR3 has 18 residues. The CDR3 nucleotides are TGTGCCAGCAGGATCCCCCGGGACAACCGATTCTCTGGAAACACCATATATTTT. This sequence encodes CASRIPRDNRFSGNTIYF.

This clone has a handful of counts. The chain has TRBV14 and TRBJ2-2; TRBD2 matches at 12 bases. Germline CDR1 is SGHDN and CDR2 is FVKESK. The CDR3 has 16 residues. The ends lost 5 bases at V and 3 bases at J; junction bases unmatched: 4. The CDR3 DNA reads as TGTGCCAGCAGCATTCGACTAGCGGGGGACACCGGGGAGCTGTTTTTT. It encodes CASSIRLAGDTGELFF. The full variable domain, its missing parts supplied by reference TRBV14 and TRBJ2-2, is EAGVTQFPSHSVIEKGQTVTLRCDPISGHDNLYWYRRVMGKEIKFLLHFVKESKQDESGMPNNRFLAERTGGTYSTLKVQPAELEDSGVYFCASSIRLAGDTGELFFGEGSRLTVL.